The sequence of this T cell receptor beta chain was determined in a study of a mutant IDH1 vaccine in newly diagnosed glioma listed by TCRdb under 2021. Concerning the study at large: Vaccination was initiated 4-6 weeks after radiotherapy alone, or concurrently with temozolomide cycles in the chemotherapy-containing groups. The week-35 safety follow-up was designated visit V12, and the week-47 end of study was designated visit V13. Peripheral blood samples were drawn at six visits, namely V03 (baseline), V05, V07, V10, V12 and V13. Before enrollment, patients had received standard therapy of radiotherapy alone, temozolomide alone, or radiochemotherapy with temozolomide; most received the combination. Longitudinal TCRB deep sequencing was performed for some 25 treated patients wherever samples were available for exploratory analyses. The approximately 32 treated patients were roughly 62% male and around 40% female, with a mean age of approximately 38 years. Points the paper makes about the study in general: PBMC samples for TCRB deep sequencing were selected based on availability. Across multiple MHC alleles, vaccine-induced immune responses were seen in nearly 95% of patients. Changes in the top peripheral T cell clonotypes picked up by TCRB sequencing did not appear to be linked to pseudoprogression. The authors stated that sample limitations prevented analyses of patient blood samples from being reproduced.

The germline V gene yields SGHDT for CDR1 and YYEEEE for CDR2. The CDR3 measures 14 amino acids from cysteine to phenylalanine. Just the 42-base CDR3 DNA is kept, in frame starting at base 1. V is cut back by 4 bases and J by 5 bases, with 7 bases in the junction unmatched. Taken with the paper, the label for time point translates to: week 35, safety follow-up. Every vaccine dose consisted of 300 ug of a 20-mer mutant IDH1 peptide in Montanide, administered subcutaneously together with topical imiquimod. Across visits V03 through V10, patients got a total of eight vaccinations, given in weeks 1, 3, 5, 7, 11, 15, 19 and 23. Donors had newly diagnosed WHO grade 3 or 4 IDH1-mutant astrocytomas with loss of nuclear ATRX. The samples were drawn from NOA16, a multicentre, single-arm, open-label phase I trial in Germany that tested a mutant IDH1 peptide vaccine in humans for the first time. Genomic DNA for TCRB sequencing was extracted from EDTA blood using the DNeasy Blood and Tissue Kit.

The receptor library was made with the immunoSEQ multiplex PCR assay. Rearranged TCR beta chain sequences were amplified using the hsTCRB Kit according to the manufacturer's protocol. TCRB libraries were sequenced on an Illumina MiSeq. As for the original processing: The proprietary platform of the kit vendor was used for demultiplexing, trimming and gene mapping. TCRdb took this table from immuneACCESS and kept in-frame rearrangements with V and J called. Such tables lack part of the clones; where checked against another copy, unresolved V genes explain under half of the gap, and the rest is unexplained. V and J calls and clone size are those listed in that table; D and trimming were worked out from the DNA. Across this sample there are roughly 52,000 clones, with roughly 84% seen only once. The ten top clones hold around 3.9% of the sample. In its sample, this clone was seen once. No cognate antigen has been identified for it. No much larger clone is present one base from it, and per-base qualities are unavailable.

The sample was PBMCs, taken from a glioma patient whose treatment included an IDH1 peptide vaccine. This sequence uses TRBV5-6 and TRBJ2-7, with 9 junctional bases fitting TRBD1. The clonotype was recovered from a woman aged 18-29 years with glioma. The CDR3 in this case is CASSQPGQGHEQYF. The bases read TGTGCCAGCAGCCAACCGGGACAGGGCCACGAGCAGTACTTC.